The T cell receptor (beta chain) under discussion was sequenced for a study of T-cell memory formation after mild COVID-19. In the study overall: For the most part, TCR clusters were specific to one donor.

The authors produced TCR alpha and TCR beta cDNA libraries with sample barcodes and UMIs by 5'RACE using constant-segment primers. TCRdb re-called the 5' RACE reads with MiXCR, one entry per CDR3 protein. The repertoire holds some 68,000 distinct CDR3 sequences, with about a sixth as singletons. CDR3 length equals 13 residues. Germline CDR1 SEHNR, CDR2 FQNEAQ (reference sequence). V was pared by 5 bases and J by 6 bases, with 2 bases of the junction left unmatched. This chain uses TRBV7-9 with TRBJ2-3; 10 nucleotides align to TRBD2. This sequence was found in an adult woman who had mild COVID-19 (a few samples of this study predate the infection). Cell type and time point are not known. The specimen sequenced was PBMCs or a T cell subset sorted from them (not recorded which). The CDR3, as DNA: TGTGCCAGCAGCCCGGGACTAGCGGATACGCAGTATTTT. This sequence encodes CASSPGLADTQYF.